These 22 T cell receptor beta chains were all obtained from the same sample, sequenced in a study of spatial heterogeneity in lung cancer (dated by TCRdb to the late 2010s). Receptor libraries were prepared by 5' RACE. The data were produced on a NextSeq 500. The raw public data were reprocessed by TCRdb itself: fastp quality trimming at Q25, MiXCR clonotype calling, in-frame beta chains only. Each CDR3 protein appears once, grouped with its most common genes and DNA. In all, the sample holds more than 75,000 distinct CDR3 sequences, and approximately 20% of those were seen once. The top ten constitute about a fifth of the sample. The time point label, read with the paper, signifies: blood at routine non-recurrence follow-up after resection. The sequences come from PBMCs, collected at follow-up. The receptors stem from a male donor with early-stage non-small cell lung cancer.

The genes are TRBV7-2 and TRBJ2-7; D remains unclear. Germline V gives CDR1 SGHTA, CDR2 FQGNSA. The CDR3 sequence is 12 residues long. Trimming took 4 bases from V and 6 from J, leaving 10 bases between them. The CDR3 reads CASSSGYSEQYF. The CDR3 DNA reads TGTGCCAGCAGCTCCGGTTATAGCGAGCAGTACTTC.

The CDR3 DNA follows: TGTGCCAGCGGGGTTTATAGCAATCAGCCCCAGCATTTT. Its protein is CASGVYSNQPQHF. The chain recombines TRBV19 with TRBJ1-5; no firm D call. Trimming removed 9 bases at V and 0 bases at J, with 9 bases between. CDR1 is LNHDA, CDR2 SQIVND, per germline (reference sequence). This CDR3 comprises 13 residues.

This clonotype was counted a few times. This chain joins TRBV20-1 and TRBJ1-5; tentatively, D is TRBD1 (5 bases). Germline lookup yields CDR1 DFQATT and CDR2 SNEGSKA (reference sequence). The V and J ends lost 1 base and 7 bases respectively, with 11 bases between them. The CDR3 extends over 13 amino acids. DNA for the CDR3: TGCAGTGCTAGAGGTGGGGGAGGCCAGCCCCAGCATTTT. Protein: CSARGGGGQPQHF.

The chain joins TRBV4-3 to TRBJ1-2; D might be TRBD1 (5 bases). CDR1 and CDR2 from the germline V gene are LGHNA and YSLEER. The CDR3 is 13 amino acids. Trimming pared 4 bases from V and 7 bases from J, leaving 13 bases between. As DNA, the CDR3 is TGCGCCAGCAGCCCGTCCAGGGATTCTGGCTACACCTTC. Residues: CASSPSRDSGYTF.

Here the CDR3 DNA reads TGTGCCAGCAGCTCGGGCCCGGACAGCTCTGGAAACACCATATATTTT. It translates to CASSSGPDSSGNTIYF. The chain combines TRBV7-9 with TRBJ1-3; tentative D call: TRBD1 (6 bases). The CDR3 has 16 amino acids. Germline values: CDR1 SEHNR, CDR2 FQNEAQ (reference sequence). V was clipped by 4 bases and J by 0 bases, with 13 bases between them.

V is TRBV6-1 and J is TRBJ2-4; no clear D gene. Germline CDR1 is MNHNS and CDR2 is SASEGT. Trimming stripped 5 bases from V and 1 base from J, with 12 bases between. CDR3 length: 15 amino acids. For the CDR3, the DNA is TGTGCCAGCAGTAATCTCCTGCCCGCCAAAAACATTCAGTACTTC. This sequence encodes CASSNLLPAKNIQYF.

The V call is TRBV6-1, the J call TRBJ1-1; no reliable D call. This CDR3 comprises 13 residues. Trimming left V 8 bases short and J 0 bases short, with 10 bases between. The V gene's germline CDR1 is MNHNS and CDR2 SASEGT. The CDR3, as DNA: TGTGCCAGCGGAACACAGATGAACACTGAAGCTTTCTTT. This encodes CASGTQMNTEAFF.

The chain carries TRBV29-1 and TRBJ1-2; 9 bases line up with TRBD1. The CDR3 runs to 13 residues. The germline V gene has CDR1 SQVTM and CDR2 ANQGSEA. Unmatched junction bases numbered 2, after V lost 3 bases and J lost 3 bases. CDR3: CSVEGDRDYGYTF. DNA for the CDR3: TGCAGCGTTGAGGGGGACAGGGACTATGGCTACACCTTC.

This chain joins TRBV6-6 and TRBJ1-3; the D is unclear. V lost 3 bases, J lost 0 bases, and 18 bases lay in between. CDR1 is MNHNY, CDR2 SVGAGI, per germline (reference sequence). The CDR3 has 18 residues. CDR3: CASSYGRSLGFSGNTIYF. For the CDR3, the DNA is TGTGCCAGCAGTTATGGTAGATCTCTGGGTTTCTCTGGAAACACCATATATTTT.

The chain joins TRBV20-1 to TRBJ2-1; 9 bases line up with TRBD2. CDR1 and CDR2 from the germline V gene are DFQATT and SNEGSKA (reference sequence). Trimming removed 6 bases from V and 0 bases from J; junction bases left unmatched: 12. The CDR3 sequence is 17 residues long. The CDR3 bases are TGCAGTGCGCTTCACTTTAGCGGGAGTATCTCCTACAATGAGCAGTTCTTC. It encodes CSALHFSGSISYNEQFF.

This clonotype appeared a few times. The V and J genes are TRBV10-3 and TRBJ1-1, with 8 bases fitting TRBD1. V was pared by 5 bases and J by 1 base, with 6 bases of the junction left unmatched. From germline, CDR1 is ENHRY and CDR2 SYGVKD. The CDR3 covers 15 residues. The CDR3 DNA follows: TGTGCCATCAGTTCCAGGACAGGGAGGAACACTGAAGCTTTCTTT. Translation: CAISSRTGRNTEAFF.

The chain recombines TRBV20-1 with TRBJ2-1; 8 bases are shared with TRBD2. The CDR3 contains 16 residues. J was trimmed by 15 bases and V by 3 bases; bases with no gene match: 22. Germline loops: CDR1 DFQATT, CDR2 SNEGSKA (reference sequence). CDR3 residues: CSASGLGHRRGGYMFF. The CDR3 bases are TGCAGTGCTAGCGGCTTAGGACACCGTCGGGGGGGTTATATGTTCTTC.

V gene TRBV6-5 combines with J gene TRBJ1-3, with 12 bases lining up with TRBD1. Germline V gene data show CDR1 as MNHEY and CDR2 as SVGAGI. After removal of 6 bases from V and 6 bases from J, the junction contained 12 bases not matched to a gene. There are 17 residues in the CDR3. CDR3 DNA: TGTGCCAGCAGCCAACCGCTCGGGACAGGGGGCGAAAACACCATATATTTT. Residues: CASSQPLGTGGENTIYF.

The rearrangement links TRBV27 to TRBJ1-2, with 7 bases matching TRBD1. CDR3 length: 13 residues. Germline lookup yields CDR1 MNHEY and CDR2 SMNVEV (reference sequence). J was trimmed by 6 bases and V by 4 bases; bases with no gene match: 5. The CDR3 spells CASSYRTGDGYTF. The CDR3 nucleotides are TGTGCCAGCAGTTACAGAACAGGGGATGGCTACACCTTC.

V is TRBV7-2 and J is TRBJ2-5; D is perhaps TRBD1 (5 bases). The germline gives CDR1 SGHTA, CDR2 FQGNSA. V gave up 4 bases and J gave up 1 base, with 10 bases separating them. The CDR3 runs 14 residues. The CDR3 DNA sequence: TGTGCCAGCAGCTCCAGGGATCTCCAAGAGACCCAGTACTTC. The encoded protein is CASSSRDLQETQYF.

CDR3 residues: CASSSTGRNYGYTF. The CDR3 DNA reads as TGTGCCAGCAGTTCGACAGGCCGCAACTATGGCTACACCTTC. The rearrangement uses TRBV6-1 and TRBJ1-2; D might be TRBD1 (6 bases). This CDR3 has 14 amino acids. Germline lookup yields CDR1 MNHNS and CDR2 SASEGT. The ends were cut back, 5 bases at V and 2 bases at J, with 12 bases in the middle.

The V call is TRBV2, the J call TRBJ2-1, with D tentatively TRBD2 (5 bases). Between the trimmed V and J ends, which lost 6 bases and 0 bases, there was a span of 15 bases. CDR1 SNHLY and CDR2 FYNNEI come from the germline V gene. This CDR3 comprises 16 residues. CDR3 in amino acids: CASRDLSASSYNEQFF. The CDR3 DNA follows: TGTGCCAGCAGGGACTTAAGCGCCAGCTCCTACAATGAGCAGTTCTTC.

The chain is built from TRBV27 and TRBJ2-1; D is unresolved. CDR1 and CDR2 (germline): MNHEY, SMNVEV (reference sequence). This CDR3 is built from 15 residues. V was cut by 5 bases and J by 3 bases, with 14 bases left in between. The CDR3 DNA reads TGTGCCAGCAGTCTAAAGATGGGGAACTACAATGAGCAGTTCTTC. Encoded protein: CASSLKMGNYNEQFF.

This clonotype was detected many times. This chain connects TRBV27 to TRBJ1-5; D possibly corresponds to TRBD1 (5 bases). V lost 6 bases and J lost 9, with 27 bases in between. The CDR3 consists of 17 residues. Germline V lookup: CDR1 MNHEY, CDR2 SMNVEV (reference sequence). The CDR3 region has the DNA TGTGCCAGCAGCCCATACCCTGATCAGGGCCTTGGGGCGCCCCAGCATTTT. Protein: CASSPYPDQGLGAPQHF.

This clonotype was seen a handful of times. The rearrangement joins TRBV10-3 to TRBJ1-1; TRBD1 matches at 8 bases. Germline assignment: CDR1 ENHRY and CDR2 SYGVKD. The CDR3 has 13 amino acids. The trim removed 7 bases at V and 0 bases at J, leaving 1 base unmatched. The CDR3: CAIMTGVNTEAFF. DNA of the CDR3: TGTGCCATCATGACAGGGGTGAACACTGAAGCTTTCTTT.

This clonotype was picked up a small number of times. The chain links TRBV6-1 to TRBJ1-1; tentative D call: TRBD1 (5 bases). Trimming shortened V by 4 bases and J by 1 base, and 10 bases separated the two germline ends. From germline, CDR1 is MNHNS and CDR2 SASEGT. The CDR3 is made up of 14 amino acids. CDR3 region: CASSGMTANTEAFF. In nucleotides, the CDR3 is TGTGCCAGCAGTGGAATGACAGCGAACACTGAAGCTTTCTTT.

This clonotype was found a few times. This chain joins TRBV12-3 or TRBV12-4 and TRBJ2-2; D is ambiguous. The CDR3 totals 14 residues. Trimming took 3 bases from V and 5 from J, leaving 10 bases between them. The CDR3 sequence: CASSFGSRTGELFF. In DNA, the CDR3 is TGTGCCAGCAGTTTCGGCAGCCGGACCGGGGAGCTGTTTTTT.